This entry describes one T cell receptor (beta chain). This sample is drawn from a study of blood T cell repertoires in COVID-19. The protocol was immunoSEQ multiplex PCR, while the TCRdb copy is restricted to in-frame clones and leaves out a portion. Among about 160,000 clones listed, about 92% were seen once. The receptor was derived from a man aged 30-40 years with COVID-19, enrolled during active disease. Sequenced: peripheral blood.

DNA for the CDR3: TGTGCCAGCAGACGACAGGGGAACACTGAAGCTTTCTTT. As protein: CASRRQGNTEAFF. The chain is built from TRBV12-3 or TRBV12-4 and TRBJ1-1; TRBD1 agrees at 7 bases. The CDR3 is 13 residues long. After removal of 6 bases from V and 1 base from J, the junction contained 2 bases not matched to a gene.